A single sample gave rise to the 2 T cell receptor beta chains below, sequenced in a study of response to subunit inactivated influenza vaccine (dated by TCRdb to the late 2010s). The library was made by RT-PCR. TCRdb shows the sequencer as Illumina HiSeq 2500. In-frame beta chains were kept once TCRdb had trimmed the public reads at Q25 with fastp and called clones with MiXCR. Each entry merges the rows of one CDR3 protein and shows their most common DNA and genes. The sample includes hundreds of thousands of distinct CDR3 sequences, with approximately 14% observed a single time. The top ten constitute approximately 10% of the sample. The source material was PBMCs from blood, sampled 11 to 12 days after vaccination. The receptors shown here come from a man aged 45-60 years who received an inactivated influenza vaccine. Donor details come from another sample of the same person, matched by shared clones.

The table lists this clonotype with many counts. J is TRBJ1-5 and V is TRBV12-3 or TRBV12-4, with D hard to call. The CDR3 is 15 residues long. The V end was cut by 3 bases, the J end by 2 bases, with 11 bases between. The CDR3 DNA follows: TGTGCCAGCAGTTTTGTCGGTGGGCGCAATCAGCCCCAGCATTTT. Amino acid sequence: CASSFVGGRNQPQHF.

This clonotype occurred a few times. The gene calls are TRBV5-4 and TRBJ1-2; no definite D call. Trimming pared 4 bases from V and 0 bases from J, leaving 10 bases between. This CDR3 contains 14 residues. Germline CDR1 SGHNT, CDR2 YYREEE (reference sequence). The CDR3 reads CASSLPLSNYGYTF. The CDR3 DNA reads TGTGCCAGCAGCCTCCCTCTTTCTAACTATGGCTACACCTTC.